The 13 T cell receptor beta chains presented below share a single source sample, sequenced in a study of cytomegalovirus exposure and HLA in healthy donors. This PCR relied on a set of 60 Vbeta primers and 13 Jbeta primers. Here immunoSEQ multiplex PCR was the method, and the copy in TCRdb shows in-frame clones only, minus some. The sample includes 60,000 to 85,000 clones. Sequenced input: PBMCs. Receptors originate from a man aged 50 or older in good health and CMV-seropositive.

The rearrangement uses TRBV15 and TRBJ1-3, with unresolved D. V was cut by 3 bases and J by 2 bases, with 14 bases left in between. The CDR3 sequence is 16 residues long. Germline lookup yields CDR1 LNHNV and CDR2 YYDKDF (reference sequence). As DNA, the CDR3 is TGTGCCACCAGCAGTCTCCCTGCGATTCCTGGAAACACCATATATTTT. This sequence encodes CATSSLPAIPGNTIYF. Using reference TRBV15 and TRBJ1-3 for the parts outside the CDR3, the full variable domain is DAMVIQNPRYQVTQFGKPVTLSCSQTLNHNVMYWYQQKSSQAPKLLFHYYDKDFNNEADTPDNFQSRRPNTSFCFLDIRSPGLGDTAMYLCATSSLPAIPGNTIYFGEGSWLTVV.

V and J are TRBV7-9 and TRBJ2-1; TRBD1 agrees at 9 bases. The CDR3 loop spans 14 amino acids. V lost 5 bases to trimming and J lost 12 bases; unmatched junction nucleotides: 11. Germline CDR1 SEHNR, CDR2 FQNEAQ (reference sequence). CDR3 in amino acids: CASSLDRGGLGQFF. The CDR3 DNA reads TGTGCCAGCAGCCTAGACAGGGGGGGATTGGGGCAGTTCTTC.

V is TRBV27 and J is TRBJ2-7, with 9 positions matching TRBD2. This CDR3 contains 13 residues. The germline V gene has CDR1 MNHEY and CDR2 SMNVEV (reference sequence). Germline trimming cut 5 bases from V and 8 bases from J; bases unmatched to any gene: 7. CDR3 DNA sequence: TGTGCCAGCAGTCTCCGGACTAGCGAGAAGCAGTACTTC. It specifies CASSLRTSEKQYF.

V usage is TRBV5-6 and J usage is TRBJ1-2; 8 bases align to TRBD1. The CDR3 consists of 15 residues. Germline values: CDR1 SGHDT, CDR2 YYEEEE. The junction had 8 bases not matched to a gene; V was cut back by 3 bases and J by 4 bases. The CDR3 here is CASSYTGGQAYGYTF. CDR3 in DNA: TGTGCCAGCAGCTACACAGGGGGACAGGCCTATGGCTACACCTTC.

The chain employs TRBV19 and TRBJ1-2; D might be TRBD1 (6 bases). The CDR3 has 13 residues. From germline, CDR1 is LNHDA and CDR2 SQIVND (reference sequence). Trimming shortened V by 6 bases and J by 4 bases, and 12 bases separated the two germline ends. The CDR3 DNA is TGTGCCAGTAGCATCCCGACAGGCTATGGCTACACCTTC. It is translated as CASSIPTGYGYTF.

CDR3 loop: CASSPSSGDQETQYF. In DNA form, the CDR3 reads TGTGCCAGCTCACCAAGTAGCGGGGACCAAGAGACCCAGTACTTC. The chain couples TRBV18 to TRBJ2-5; TRBD2 matches at 8 bases. Trimming removed 2 bases from V and 0 bases from J; junction bases left unmatched: 2. The CDR3 spans 15 residues. Germline V gene lookup returns CDR1 KGHSH and CDR2 LQKENI.

This CDR3 is CASSSTGVNQPQHF. DNA for the CDR3: TGTGCCAGCAGCAGTACCGGGGTGAATCAGCCCCAGCATTTT. This chain links TRBV7-2 with TRBJ1-5; D call uncertain. V shed 5 bases and J shed 4 bases, with 12 bases lying between them. The CDR3 length is 14 residues. Germline lookup yields CDR1 SGHTA and CDR2 FQGNSA.

The chain has TRBV2 and TRBJ2-7; 7 bases are a match to TRBD1. Germline V gene sequence: CDR1 SNHLY, CDR2 FYNNEI. This CDR3 has 14 residues. With V trimmed by 5 bases and J by 3 bases, 7 bases remained unmatched. The CDR3 DNA reads TGTGCCAGCAGTCCAGGGGGTGGTAACTACGAGCAGTACTTC. Protein sequence: CASSPGGGNYEQYF. Variable domain in full (rest from reference TRBV2 and TRBJ2-7): EPEVTQTPSHQVTQMGQEVILRCVPISNHLYFYWYRQILGQKVEFLVSFYNNEISEKSEIFDDQFSVERPDGSNFTLKIRSTKLEDSAMYFCASSPGGGNYEQYFGPGTRLTVT.

The V gene is TRBV7-9, the J gene TRBJ2-1; TRBD2 matches at 9 bases. J lost 6 bases, V lost 1 base, and 4 bases had no gene match. Germline CDR1 SEHNR, CDR2 FQNEAQ (reference sequence). This CDR3 is 15 amino acids long. For the CDR3, the DNA is TGTGCCAGCAGCTTAGGCCTAGCGGGGACCAATGAGCAGTTCTTC. Translating gives CASSLGLAGTNEQFF.

Points on this clone: The sample holds other DNA sequences that translate to the same CDR3. V is TRBV19 and J is TRBJ2-3; the match to TRBD2 covers 7 bases. Germline CDR1 reads LNHDA; CDR2 reads SQIVND (reference sequence). This CDR3 contains 18 residues. DNA for the CDR3: TGTGCTGCAAGCAAGTTGGAGGGTCTAGCGGTTAGCACAGATACGCAGTATTTT. Protein sequence: CAASKLEGLAVSTDTQYF.

This chain links TRBV7-2 with TRBJ1-3; TRBD1 is a possible D gene (5 bases). CDR1 is SGHTA, CDR2 FQGNSA, per germline. CDR3 size: 16 residues. V was shortened by 8 bases and J by 0 bases, with 17 bases between the two germline ends. In DNA, the CDR3 is TGTGCCAGCGGGCTCGCCAGGGAAAGCTCTGGAAACACCATATATTTT. This sequence encodes CASGLARESSGNTIYF. The whole variable domain, remainder taken from reference TRBV7-2 and TRBJ1-3, is GAGVSQSPSNKVTEKGKDVELRCDPISGHTALYWYRQSLGQGLEFLIYFQGNSAPDKSGLPSDRFSAERTGGSVSTLTIQRTQQEDSAVYLCASGLARESSGNTIYFGEGSWLTVV.

The rearrangement links TRBV5-6 to TRBJ2-2; 8 bases map to TRBD1. CDR1 is SGHDT and CDR2 is YYEEEE in the germline V gene. The V gene end was trimmed by 5 bases and the J gene end by 4 bases; junction bases not matched to a gene: 1. The CDR3 totals 13 residues. In nucleotides, the CDR3 is TGTGCCAGCAGGACAGGGGTCACCGGGGAGCTGTTTTTT. It specifies CASRTGVTGELFF.

The V call is TRBV5-6, the J call TRBJ2-7, with D maybe TRBD2 (5 bases). V gave up 3 bases and J gave up 3 bases, with 13 bases separating them. CDR3 size: 14 residues. Germline V lookup: CDR1 SGHDT, CDR2 YYEEEE. The CDR3 DNA reads TGTGCCAGCAGCTATAGCGTTAGTAGCTACGAGCAGTACTTC. Its protein product is CASSYSVSSYEQYF.